This T cell receptor beta chain was found in a study of T cell responses to AZD1222 COVID-19 vaccine (dated by TCRdb to about 2021). In terms of the full investigation: A total of 233 trial participants underwent TCR sequencing, of whom roughly 210 had received two doses of AZD1222 and about 25 had received two doses of the MenACWY control vaccine. Trial participants were enrolled by age into 18-55, 56-69 and 70-plus year subgroups, with about 150, 28 and 57 TCR-sequenced participants respectively.

Per the publication, the time point label means: about 28 days (+/-7) after the second vaccine dose. This specimen's treatment or condition label, interpreted: meningococcal conjugate vaccine given as trial control. Vaccinee samples were obtained from the UK trials COV001 and COV002, which included a single-blind randomized controlled phase 2/3 trial of AZD1222 (ChAdOx1 nCoV-19) in healthy adults. Trial participant PBMC samples were collected at day 0 and day 28 after the second dose for TCRbeta chain sequencing. Note on this clone: Its recognized antigen is unknown. No qualities accompany the bases; no much larger clone lies one base away.

General conclusions and limits of the study: Spike-specific TCR breadth and depth rose significantly after two AZD1222 doses compared with day 0 and with MenACWY recipients. Reportedly, almost half of the unique spike-specific TCRs recognized epitopes lying outside the regions that are mutated in the B.1.351 and B.1.1.7 variants. CD4 TCRs associated with the vaccine covered the entire spike protein, and the dominant responses were in regions 160-218 and 743-854. Conclusions about previously exposed vaccinees are limited, since just a handful of AZD1222 recipients were seropositive for SARS-CoV-2 at baseline. The 56-69-year group was small, and its depth increase did not reach significance, likely because of low power. Because no samples from the day 14 peak response were available, repertoires could be characterized only after the peak T cell response. Participants were mostly white British, with more females than males. The authors suggested clonal diversity may have been underestimated.

Cut back by 2 bases and 5 bases, the V and J ends lie 15 bases apart. CDR1 and CDR2, per the germline V gene (reference sequence), are SEHNR and FQNEAQ. Its CDR3 holds 15 amino acids, cysteine through phenylalanine. CDR3 DNA only is kept here, 45 bases in frame from base 1. The CDR3 regions of human TCRbeta chains were analyzed by immunosequencing. The original pipeline was this. TCRs in the repertoires were matched against a reference library of SARS-CoV-2-specific TCRs that had been generated with the MIRA antigen-specificity platform. Breadth meant the fraction of unique TCRs that were SARS-CoV-2-associated, whereas depth meant the fraction of total T cells that were SARS-CoV-2-associated. Using the MIRA data, every spike-specific TCR was mapped to the spike region that the TCR reacted to and assigned to either a CD4 or a CD8 class. Log10-transformed breadth and depth values were compared by one-way ANOVA with Sidak's multiple comparisons tests. Sourced from immuneACCESS, this table was stored by TCRdb with only in-frame sequences that have V and J called. A share of the clones is absent; for the studies checked, an unresolved V gene accounts for under half, and the remainder has no known explanation. V, J and clone size are those of that table, while D and trimming were read from the DNA. The sample yields some 170,000 clones; 80% to 95% were counted once. The biggest ten clones account for around 0.93% of the sample.

The chain links TRBV7-9 with TRBJ2-5; the D gene is perhaps TRBD1, from 5 matching bases. The receptor was derived from an adult who received the MenACWY meningococcal vaccine as a control. Specimen: peripheral blood, collected 28 days after the second dose of the MenACWY control vaccine. The CDR3 amino acid sequence is: CASSLSLGRAETQYF. The DNA is TGTGCCAGCAGCTTAAGCCTGGGCAGGGCTGAGACCCAGTACTTC.